These 25 T cell receptor beta chains came from one sample sequenced in a study of T cell responses to AZD1222 COVID-19 vaccine. Repertoires were generated with immunoSEQ multiplex PCR, while TCRdb's copy carries only in-frame clones and drops some. Of some 140,000 clones in the sample, 85% to 95% were seen once. The sequences come from peripheral blood, collected on day 0 of AZD1222 vaccination. These receptor sequences come from an adult in good health.

The chain uses TRBV3-1 (or the pseudogene TRBV3-2) and TRBJ2-1, with 8 bases identical to TRBD2. The CDR3 length is 16 residues. Germline V gene sequence: CDR1 LGHDT, CDR2 YNNKEL (reference sequence). The ends lost 3 bases at V and 4 bases at J; junction bases unmatched: 8. CDR3 nucleotide sequence: TGTGCCAGCAGCCATACCGGGGGGGCCGATTACAATGAGCAGTTCTTC. This encodes CASSHTGGADYNEQFF.

This chain links TRBV5-1 with TRBJ2-7; 12 bases agree with TRBD2. With 3 bases clipped from V and 0 bases from J, the junction kept 1 base outside the gene matches. Germline V lookup: CDR1 SGHRS, CDR2 YFSETQ. The CDR3 runs to 15 residues. CDR3 amino acids: CASSSTSGSSYEQYF. CDR3 coding DNA: TGCGCCAGCAGCTCGACTAGCGGGAGCTCCTACGAGCAGTACTTC.

Only a few counts were recorded for this clone. The J gene is TRBJ2-5, the V gene TRBV29-1; D is undetermined. Germline V gene lookup returns CDR1 SQVTM and CDR2 ANQGSEA. The CDR3 extends over 9 amino acids. V lost 4 bases and J lost 5, with 2 bases in between. CDR3 region: CSVGETQYF. DNA of the CDR3: TGCAGCGTTGGGGAGACCCAGTACTTC.

DNA for the CDR3: TGTGCCATCCTGGGGGAGGGCTACACCTTC. Protein: CAILGEGYTF. The chain couples TRBV2 to TRBJ1-2; a weak D match, TRBD1 (5 bases). V was pared by 10 bases and J by 8 bases, with 11 bases between. Germline V CDR1 and CDR2: SNHLY, FYNNEI. The CDR3 spans 10 residues.

This chain joins TRBV7-9 and TRBJ2-2, with D possibly being TRBD2 (6 bases). In germline, CDR1 is SEHNR, CDR2 FQNEAQ (reference sequence). The CDR3 loop spans 14 amino acids. The germline V and J ends were trimmed by 3 bases and 2 bases, with 7 bases remaining between them. The CDR3, as DNA: TGTGCCAGCAGCTTGCGGGGTAACACCGGGGAGCTGTTTTTT. This codes for CASSLRGNTGELFF.

CDR3 DNA sequence: TGTGCCATCAGAGCGGACAGGGAGGGGACTGAAGCTTTCTTT. This sequence encodes CAIRADREGTEAFF. V usage is TRBV10-3 and J usage is TRBJ1-1; 8 bases agree with TRBD1. This CDR3 is built from 14 residues. CDR1 ENHRY and CDR2 SYGVKD come from the germline V gene. V lost 6 bases and J lost 5; bases outside the gene matches: 8.

V is TRBV19 and J is TRBJ1-1; no definite D call. CDR1 is LNHDA and CDR2 is SQIVND in the germline V gene (reference sequence). The CDR3 runs 12 residues. V was pared by 6 bases and J by 1 base, with 6 bases between. The CDR3 is CASRGGNTEAFF. In DNA, the CDR3 is TGTGCCAGTAGAGGTGGGAACACTGAAGCTTTCTTT.

In the case of this clone: Other DNA sequences within the sample encode an identical CDR3. The chain uses TRBV5-1 and TRBJ2-3; D unresolved. The germline V and J ends were trimmed by 1 base and 3 bases, with 3 bases remaining between them. Per the germline V gene, CDR1 is SGHRS and CDR2 is YFSETQ. The CDR3 covers 12 residues. CDR3: CASSLSTDTQYF. The CDR3 bases are TGCGCCAGCAGCTTGAGTACAGATACGCAGTATTTT. Using reference TRBV5-1 and TRBJ2-3 for the parts outside the CDR3, the full variable domain is KAGVTQTPRYLIKTRGQQVTLSCSPISGHRSVSWYQQTPGQGLQFLFEYFSETQRNKGNFPGRFSGRQFSNSRSEMNVSTLELGDSALYLCASSLSTDTQYFGPGTRLTVL.

The chain is built from TRBV7-9 and TRBJ2-5; D ambiguous. The CDR3 length is 11 residues. Germline CDR1 is SEHNR and CDR2 is FQNEAQ (reference sequence). V was trimmed by 5 bases and J by 4 bases, leaving 5 bases between them. Here the CDR3 DNA reads TGTGCCAGCAGCCTATTAGAGACCCAGTACTTC. Translating gives CASSLLETQYF.

The chain uses TRBV19 and TRBJ1-5; 7 bases agree with TRBD1. The CDR3 consists of 15 residues. The V gene end was trimmed by 8 bases and the J gene end by 0 bases; junction bases not matched to a gene: 7. CDR1 is LNHDA and CDR2 is SQIVND in the germline V gene (reference sequence). Written as DNA, the CDR3 is TGTGCCAGTCAGGACAGGCCTTATAGCAATCAGCCCCAGCATTTT. Its protein is CASQDRPYSNQPQHF. Drawing the rest from reference TRBV19 and TRBJ1-5, the complete variable domain is DGGITQSPKYLFRKEGQNVTLSCEQNLNHDAMYWYRQDPGQGLRLIYYSQIVNDFQKGDIAEGYSVSREKKESFPLTVTSAQKNPTAFYLCASQDRPYSNQPQHFGDGTRLSIL.

The chain couples TRBV18 to TRBJ1-4; no firm D call. The CDR3 runs 13 residues. Germline V gene lookup returns CDR1 KGHSH and CDR2 LQKENI. V dropped 2 bases and J dropped 8 bases, with 9 bases sitting between them. CDR3 bases: TGTGCCAGCTCACCAAGGATGATGGAAAAACTGTTTTTT. Translating it yields CASSPRMMEKLFF.

The DNA of the CDR3 is TGTGCCAGCAGCAGGGACAGGGAGGGGGGCACTGAAGCTTTCTTT. It specifies CASSRDREGGTEAFF. V and J are TRBV6-5 and TRBJ1-1, with 9 bases that match TRBD1. The V segment lost 6 bases and the J segment 4 bases; nucleotides outside the gene matches: 9. The CDR3 length is 15 residues. Germline V gene lookup returns CDR1 MNHEY and CDR2 SVGAGI.

CDR3 nucleotide sequence: TGTGCCAGCAGTTACTCTACCCTCTTGGGTGAGCAGTACTTC. Residues: CASSYSTLLGEQYF. V and J are TRBV6-2 or TRBV6-3 and TRBJ2-7; no definite D call. Germline V gives CDR1 MNHEY, CDR2 SVGEGT. Trimming cost V 0 bases and J 7 bases, with 13 bases left between them. The CDR3 length is 14 residues.

The chain couples TRBV7-2 to TRBJ1-6; 9 nucleotides match TRBD1. The J segment lost 10 bases and the V segment lost 5 bases, leaving 3 bases of the junction unmatched. This CDR3 spans 13 amino acids. The V gene's germline CDR1 is SGHTA and CDR2 FQGNSA. CDR3 coding DNA: TGTGCCAGCAGCCTGGACAGGGGATCACCCCTCCACTTT. It translates to CASSLDRGSPLHF.

The chain employs TRBV7-2 and TRBJ2-1, with 9 bases identical to TRBD2. The trim removed 4 bases at V and 12 bases at J, leaving 10 bases unmatched. The CDR3 loop spans 14 amino acids. Germline V gene data show CDR1 as SGHTA and CDR2 as FQGNSA. The CDR3 sequence: CASSSLDRTSVQFF. CDR3 DNA sequence: TGTGCCAGCAGCTCACTCGATCGGACTAGCGTGCAGTTCTTC.

The chain couples TRBV7-2 to TRBJ1-4; a weak D match, TRBD1 (6 bases). CDR1 and CDR2 from the germline V gene are SGHTA and FQGNSA. With 1 base removed from V and 3 bases from J, the gap between germline ends came to 12 bases. The CDR3 extends over 16 amino acids. The CDR3 DNA follows: TGTGCCAGCAGCTTAGGAAGGGGGGGTTCTAATGAAAAACTGTTTTTT. Translated, it gives CASSLGRGGSNEKLFF.

The V gene is TRBV14, the J gene TRBJ1-2; 10 bases map to TRBD1. Trimming cost V 3 bases and J 13 bases; bases outside gene matches: 8. The CDR3 is 13 residues long. Germline assignment: CDR1 SGHDN and CDR2 FVKESK. CDR3: CASSQGRQGASTF. CDR3 DNA: TGTGCCAGCAGCCAGGGGAGACAGGGGGCCTCCACCTTC.

The genes are TRBV28 and TRBJ2-5; perhaps TRBD2 as D (7 bases). V gave up 6 bases and J gave up 1 base, with 12 bases separating them. The CDR3 is 14 amino acids. Looked up from germline, CDR1 is MDHEN and CDR2 is SYDVKM. In DNA, the CDR3 is TGTGCCAGCAGACTAGGGGGGGTCCAAGAGACCCAGTACTTC. Protein sequence: CASRLGGVQETQYF. Full variable domain (outside the CDR3, taken from reference TRBV28 and TRBJ2-5): DVKVTQSSRYLVKRTGEKVFLECVQDMDHENMFWYRQDPGLGLRLIYFSYDVKMKEKGDIPEGYSVSREKKERFSLILESASTNQTSMYLCASRLGGVQETQYFGPGTRLLVL.

The V call is TRBV3-1 (or the pseudogene TRBV3-2), the J call TRBJ2-7; the match to TRBD2 covers 8 bases. Germline lookup yields CDR1 LGHDT and CDR2 YNNKEL (reference sequence). The V and J ends lost 2 bases and 1 base, in that order; junction bases with no gene match: 7. This CDR3 contains 16 residues. The CDR3 sequence: CASSQPPAGGSYEQYF. Written as DNA, the CDR3 is TGTGCCAGCAGCCAACCTCCGGCGGGAGGTTCCTACGAGCAGTACTTC.

V gene TRBV2 combines with J gene TRBJ1-1, with D tentatively TRBD1 (6 bases). The CDR3 is 11 residues long. The V gene lost 8 bases and the J gene lost 4 bases, with 8 bases spanning the gap. Germline V gene sequence: CDR1 SNHLY, CDR2 FYNNEI. CDR3 nucleotides: TGTGCCAGCGGGGGCCCCACTGAAGCTTTCTTT. It translates to CASGGPTEAFF.

This sequence joins TRBV6-5 and TRBJ2-7; D perhaps matches TRBD1 (6 bases). Germline V gene sequence: CDR1 MNHEY, CDR2 SVGAGI. This CDR3 has 15 residues. Trimming shortened V by 7 bases and J by 2 bases, and 18 bases separated the two germline ends. CDR3: CASTKSSRDTYEQYF. CDR3 nucleotide sequence: TGTGCCAGCACCAAAAGTTCCAGGGACACCTACGAGCAGTACTTC.

This chain connects TRBV9 to TRBJ1-2; unclear D gene. V was shortened by 7 bases and J by 0 bases, with 10 bases between the two germline ends. The germline V gene encodes CDR1 SGDLS and CDR2 YYNGEE. The CDR3 loop spans 13 amino acids. CDR3 protein: CASGSSANYGYTF. The CDR3 DNA reads TGTGCCAGCGGTAGTTCTGCTAACTATGGCTACACCTTC.

CDR3 sequence reads: CASSPGEGNTGELFF. In DNA, the CDR3 is TGTGCCAGCTCGCCAGGGGAGGGGAACACCGGGGAGCTGTTTTTT. The V gene is TRBV11-3, the J gene TRBJ2-2, with D maybe TRBD2 (7 bases). Germline CDR1 and CDR2: SGHNT and YENEEA. Trimming shortened V by 8 bases and J by 1 base, and 14 bases separated the two germline ends. The CDR3 covers 15 residues.

The chain is built from TRBV28 and TRBJ2-1; D not resolved. V was clipped by 2 bases and J by 6 bases, with 8 bases between them. The germline gives CDR1 MDHEN, CDR2 SYDVKM. The CDR3 is 13 amino acids. The CDR3 spells CASSLGSLNEQFF. The DNA of the CDR3 is TGTGCCAGCAGTTTAGGGTCCCTCAATGAGCAGTTCTTC.

The chain recombines TRBV3-1 (or the pseudogene TRBV3-2) with TRBJ1-1; D unresolved. This CDR3 comprises 14 residues. Trimming took 0 bases from V and 6 from J, leaving 11 bases between them. In germline, CDR1 is LGHDT, CDR2 YNNKEL (reference sequence). CDR3 in amino acids: CASSQEWGSAEAFF. For the CDR3, the DNA is TGTGCCAGCAGCCAAGAATGGGGAAGTGCTGAAGCTTTCTTT.